The 24 T cell receptor beta chains below come from one sample, sequenced in a study of control samples from healthy donors and cancer patients. TCRdb's copy holds only in-frame clones and misses some; the assay was immunoSEQ multiplex PCR. The data contain under 130,000 clones, around 89% of them singletons. Input material: PBMCs. The receptors shown here come from a man aged 55-75 years with lung cancer.

The J gene is TRBJ1-2, the V gene TRBV30; D call uncertain. Germline V lookup: CDR1 GTSNPN, CDR2 SVGIG (reference sequence). V lost 5 bases and J lost 7, with 26 bases in between. This CDR3 has 16 amino acids. The CDR3 here is CAWGFRLLTIRSGYTF. The CDR3, as DNA: TGTGCCTGGGGGTTCAGGTTGCTCACCATTCGCTCTGGCTACACCTTC.

This clone was picked up a small number of times. The chain is built from TRBV4-2 and TRBJ2-5, with D possibly matching TRBD2 (6 bases). The germline CDR1 and CDR2 sequences are LGHNA and YNFKEQ. V lost 1 base and J lost 4, with 13 bases in between. The CDR3 spans 15 residues. CDR3 in amino acids: CASSQAEGTGETQYF. As DNA, the CDR3 is TGTGCCAGCAGCCAAGCGGAGGGAACGGGAGAGACCCAGTACTTC.

This sequence joins TRBV7-2 and TRBJ1-1; tentative D call: TRBD1 (6 bases). The V and J ends lost 4 bases and 4 bases respectively, with 10 bases between them. This CDR3 has 13 amino acids. Germline V CDR1 and CDR2: SGHTA, FQGNSA. This CDR3 reads CASSSQGITEAFF. For the CDR3, the DNA is TGTGCCAGCAGCTCACAGGGAATCACTGAAGCTTTCTTT.

This clone was recorded once. This chain connects TRBV12-3 or TRBV12-4 to TRBJ1-1; D remains ambiguous. There are 13 residues in the CDR3. V lost 5 bases to trimming and J lost 7 bases, with 14 bases between them. The CDR3 region is CASSVREDVEAFF. CDR3 coding DNA: TGTGCCAGCAGTGTCCGGGAGGACGTTGAAGCTTTCTTT.

The gene calls are TRBV9 and TRBJ2-2; D not resolved. The ends were cut back, 0 bases at V and 3 bases at J, with 15 bases in the middle. The V gene's germline CDR1 is SGDLS and CDR2 YYNGEE. The CDR3 contains 17 residues. The CDR3 sequence is CASSVGTSSLHTGELFF. The CDR3 DNA follows: TGTGCCAGCAGCGTAGGGACCAGCTCTCTCCACACCGGGGAGCTGTTTTTT.

This sequence joins TRBV24-1 and TRBJ1-1; D call uncertain. Trimming left V 3 bases short and J 3 bases short, with 4 bases between. Germline values: CDR1 KGHDR, CDR2 SFDVKD. The CDR3 consists of 12 residues. The CDR3 reads CATSDPDTEAFF. CDR3 DNA: TGTGCCACCAGTGATCCAGACACTGAAGCTTTCTTT.

This chain uses TRBV5-6 with TRBJ1-5; 7 bases are a match to TRBD1. The CDR3 is 17 residues long. J lost 5 bases, V lost 1 base, and 12 bases had no gene match. Germline V gene lookup returns CDR1 SGHDT and CDR2 YYEEEE. CDR3 nucleotides: TGTGCCAGCAGCTTGATCCGGGGGCGACAGGGTGATCAGCCCCAGCATTTT. Translated, it gives CASSLIRGRQGDQPQHF.

This clone was counted only a few times. The chain recombines TRBV24-1 with TRBJ1-2; 7 bases agree with TRBD1. Germline trimming cut 4 bases from V and 5 bases from J; bases unmatched to any gene: 6. This CDR3 has 14 residues. Germline lookup yields CDR1 KGHDR and CDR2 SFDVKD. The CDR3 DNA follows: TGTGCCACCAGTGACCCGGGACAGAAATATGGCTACACCTTC. Translation gives CATSDPGQKYGYTF.

V usage is TRBV6-4 and J usage is TRBJ1-4; 7 bases match TRBD1. This CDR3 has 14 amino acids. Germline assignment: CDR1 MRHNA and CDR2 SNTAGT. V shed 9 bases and J 5 bases; nucleotides not matched to a gene: 9. CDR3: CARDEGGRNEKLFF. The CDR3 DNA sequence: TGTGCCAGGGATGAAGGGGGCCGAAATGAAAAACTGTTTTTT.

V is TRBV7-9 and J is TRBJ2-3; D remains ambiguous. The V and J ends lost 5 bases and 6 bases respectively, with 12 bases between them. The CDR3 runs to 13 residues. Germline CDR1 SEHNR, CDR2 FQNEAQ (reference sequence). CDR3: CASSRTHTDTQYF. The CDR3 coding sequence is TGTGCCAGCAGCCGAACACACACGGATACGCAGTATTTT.

This clone was seen just once. The chain carries TRBV6-1 and TRBJ2-7; unclear D gene. This CDR3 contains 17 residues. V lost 2 bases to trimming and J lost 3 bases, with 20 bases between them. From germline, CDR1 is MNHNS and CDR2 SASEGT. The CDR3 DNA reads TGTGCCAGCAGTGAATTCGTCCCCGTATCCAAATACTACGAGCAGTACTTC. Its protein is CASSEFVPVSKYYEQYF.

This chain links TRBV3-1 (or the pseudogene TRBV3-2) with TRBJ1-4; D is ambiguous. V was cut by 0 bases and J by 6 bases, with 5 bases left in between. CDR3 length: 13 amino acids. Germline CDR1 reads LGHDT; CDR2 reads YNNKEL (reference sequence). The CDR3 region has the DNA TGTGCCAGCAGCCAAGATTCGGATGAAAAACTGTTTTTT. It encodes CASSQDSDEKLFF.

This clone has just a few counts. This chain links TRBV27 with TRBJ1-3; a possible D gene is TRBD1 (5 bases). CDR1 MNHEY and CDR2 SMNVEV come from the germline V gene (reference sequence). The CDR3 totals 15 residues. Trimming removed 6 bases at V and 0 bases at J, with 12 bases between. The CDR3 DNA reads as TGTGCCAGCAGCGAAGCAGGGAGCTCTGGAAACACCATATATTTT. It yields the protein CASSEAGSSGNTIYF.

V usage is TRBV2 and J usage is TRBJ2-7; the match to TRBD1 covers 9 bases. The V gene end was trimmed by 4 bases and the J gene end by 7 bases; junction bases not matched to a gene: 11. The germline gives CDR1 SNHLY, CDR2 FYNNEI. This CDR3 region has 15 residues. The CDR3 loop is CASSGTGTGILEQYF. In DNA, the CDR3 is TGTGCCAGCAGTGGTACCGGGACAGGGATTTTAGAGCAGTACTTC.

V gene TRBV11-2 combines with J gene TRBJ1-4; no clear D. Trimming cost V 5 bases and J 0 bases, with 19 bases left between them. This CDR3 spans 18 amino acids. Per the germline V gene, CDR1 is SGHAT and CDR2 is FQNNGV. CDR3 sequence: CASSPTAPDFSTNEKLFF. CDR3 coding DNA: TGTGCCAGCAGCCCGACGGCGCCAGATTTTTCAACTAATGAAAAACTGTTTTTT.

This clone appeared a single time. The V and J genes are TRBV4-1 and TRBJ1-2; 9 nucleotides align to TRBD1. V lost 3 bases and J lost 2; bases outside the gene matches: 7. CDR1 is MGHRA, CDR2 YSYEKL, per germline. The CDR3 sequence is 16 residues long. CDR3 nucleotides: TGCGCCAGCAGCCAGAGACAGGGGGAACTAAACTATGGCTACACCTTC. This encodes CASSQRQGELNYGYTF.

The CDR3 DNA follows: TGTGCCAGCAGAATGGAACAGGGGGGTAATTCACCCCTCCACTTT. Its translation is CASRMEQGGNSPLHF. V gene TRBV2 combines with J gene TRBJ1-6; 8 bases match TRBD1. The CDR3 runs 15 residues. With 6 bases clipped from V and 6 bases from J, the junction kept 7 bases outside the gene matches. Germline-derived CDR1 and CDR2 are SNHLY and FYNNEI.

The chain joins TRBV27 to TRBJ2-1; TRBD1 matches at 9 bases. Germline-derived CDR1 and CDR2 are MNHEY and SMNVEV (reference sequence). The V gene end was trimmed by 4 bases and the J gene end by 6 bases; junction bases not matched to a gene: 10. This CDR3 region has 16 residues. CDR3 sequence: CASSSPTGTGSNEQFF. The CDR3 nucleotides are TGTGCCAGCAGTTCCCCGACCGGGACAGGGAGCAATGAGCAGTTCTTC.

The gene calls are TRBV5-1 and TRBJ1-2; D may be TRBD1 (5 bases). The CDR3 has 14 residues. Germline V CDR1 and CDR2: SGHRS, YFSETQ. V was trimmed by 0 bases and J by 7 bases, leaving 13 bases between them. The CDR3 region has the DNA TGCGCCAGCAGCTTGGCCGGGGACCGGGGTGGCTACACCTTC. It is translated as CASSLAGDRGGYTF.

The chain has TRBV3-1 (or the pseudogene TRBV3-2) and TRBJ1-4; D is undetermined. Germline V lookup: CDR1 LGHDT, CDR2 YNNKEL (reference sequence). Trimming left V 4 bases short and J 5 bases short, with 23 bases between. The CDR3 is made up of 18 amino acids. The CDR3 nucleotides are TGTGCCAGCAGCCCCTACCCCCAGAAAGCCTTTGGGAATGAAAAACTGTTTTTT. It yields the protein CASSPYPQKAFGNEKLFF.

The chain recombines TRBV7-9 with TRBJ1-4, with D possibly TRBD1 on 5 matching bases. The CDR3 loop spans 15 amino acids. CDR1 and CDR2 (germline): SEHNR, FQNEAQ (reference sequence). Trimming shortened V by 2 bases and J by 4 bases, and 11 bases separated the two germline ends. The CDR3 nucleotides are TGTGCCAGCAGCTTAAGCAGGGTACTTAATGAAAAACTGTTTTTT. Residues: CASSLSRVLNEKLFF.

This clone is a singleton in its sample. The J gene is TRBJ1-1, the V gene TRBV11-2, with D hard to call. Trimming cost V 5 bases and J 4 bases, with 20 bases left between them. The CDR3 contains 16 residues. Germline CDR1 reads SGHAT; CDR2 reads FQNNGV. CDR3 coding DNA: TGTGCCAGCAGCACTATAGAAGGTAGCTGGGGCACTGAAGCTTTCTTT. Its translation is CASSTIEGSWGTEAFF.

This chain joins TRBV12-5 and TRBJ1-4; TRBD1 agrees at 7 bases. The ends lost 4 bases at V and 8 bases at J; junction bases unmatched: 13. Germline CDR1 reads LGHNT; CDR2 reads FRNRAP. This CDR3 has 16 amino acids. CDR3 region: CASGSYRGVLGEKLFF. CDR3 DNA: TGTGCTAGTGGTTCGTACAGGGGAGTGTTAGGGGAAAAACTGTTTTTT.

The V and J genes are TRBV5-1 and TRBJ1-1; 8 positions agree with TRBD1. The CDR3 contains 18 residues. Germline V gene sequence: CDR1 SGHRS, CDR2 YFSETQ. V lost 4 bases to trimming and J lost 5 bases; unmatched junction nucleotides: 19. In nucleotides, the CDR3 is TGCGCCAGCAGCCCGATACAGGGGGGGGCCCTGGTTTTGACTGAAGCTTTCTTT. Translating gives CASSPIQGGALVLTEAFF.